These 27 T cell receptor beta chains were sequenced from one sample in a study of Ad26.COV2.S vaccination and SARS-CoV-2 variants. Libraries were prepared by immunoSEQ multiplex PCR; TCRdb keeps only in-frame clonotypes and omits some of them. The table shows approximately 420,000 clones, with about 85% occurring only once. The treatment: roughly 18 received Ad26.COV2.S at low or high dose, single or two shots; 5 received placebo; per-sample allocation not given. Sampling was performed 63 days after the first vaccine or placebo injection. The sequencing here drew on peripheral blood, taken in a trial of Ad26.COV2.S vaccine versus placebo. Source of these receptors: a person between 18 and 60 years old who received the Ad26.COV2.S COVID-19 vaccine or a placebo.

CDR3 in amino acids: CASSYDIDSVSNQPQHF. Written as DNA, the CDR3 is TGTGCCAGCAGTTATGATATTGACAGTGTTAGCAATCAGCCCCAGCATTTT. V is TRBV6-2 or TRBV6-3 and J is TRBJ1-5; tentatively, D is TRBD1 (5 bases). The length of the CDR3 is 17 residues. The ends were cut back, 3 bases at V and 0 bases at J, with 15 bases in the middle. Germline CDR1 is MNHEY and CDR2 is SVGEGT.

The V call is TRBV5-1, the J call TRBJ2-1, with D uncertain. The germline V gene encodes CDR1 SGHRS and CDR2 YFSETQ. The CDR3 runs 12 residues. The V end lost 2 bases, the J end lost 10 bases, and 10 bases lay between the germline ends. The CDR3 DNA sequence: TGCGCCAGCAGCTTAAGTCAGAGGGAGCAGTTCTTC. It specifies CASSLSQREQFF.

This clone was recorded only once. V and J are TRBV7-8 and TRBJ2-3; TRBD2 agrees at 10 bases. The CDR3 is 15 amino acids. Germline values: CDR1 SGHVS, CDR2 FQNEAQ. The trim removed 5 bases at V and 3 bases at J, leaving 5 bases unmatched. CDR3 nucleotide sequence: TGTGCCAGCAGCGCTCTAGCGGGGGAAACAGATACGCAGTATTTT. It translates to CASSALAGETDTQYF.

The chain recombines TRBV5-4 with TRBJ2-1, with TRBD1 matching 8 bases. V was pared by 4 bases and J by 7 bases, with 10 bases of the junction left unmatched. The V gene's germline CDR1 is SGHNT and CDR2 YYREEE (reference sequence). The CDR3 length is 15 residues. In DNA form, the CDR3 reads TGTGCCAGCAGCCCTGGACAGGGTTTTAGAAATGAGCAGTTCTTC. It yields the protein CASSPGQGFRNEQFF.

V is TRBV5-1 and J is TRBJ1-1, with 7 bases fitting TRBD1. This CDR3 comprises 13 residues. The germline CDR1 and CDR2 sequences are SGHRS and YFSETQ. With V trimmed by 5 bases and J by 6 bases, 7 bases remained unmatched. CDR3: CASSYQGGPEAFF. For the CDR3, the DNA is TGCGCCAGCAGTTATCAGGGGGGACCTGAAGCTTTCTTT.

The gene calls are TRBV4-1 and TRBJ2-1; the D gene is possibly TRBD2 (6 bases). The CDR3 totals 13 residues. Germline V gives CDR1 MGHRA, CDR2 YSYEKL. V dropped 4 bases and J dropped 7 bases, with 11 bases sitting between them. The CDR3 spells CASSLPGVNEQFF. The CDR3 nucleotides read TGCGCCAGCAGCCTCCCGGGAGTAAATGAGCAGTTCTTC.

V gene TRBV3-1 (or the pseudogene TRBV3-2) combines with J gene TRBJ1-2, with D hard to call. The CDR3 spans 15 residues. V lost 1 base and J 0 bases, leaving 9 bases between the germline ends. Germline V gene data show CDR1 as LGHDT and CDR2 as YNNKEL (reference sequence). Here the CDR3 DNA reads TGTGCCAGCAGCCAAGTGGCGGGAACTAACTATGGCTACACCTTC. Translating gives CASSQVAGTNYGYTF.

The chain combines TRBV6-5 with TRBJ1-1, with 7 bases that match TRBD1. CDR1 is MNHEY and CDR2 is SVGAGI in the germline V gene. V dropped 4 bases and J dropped 7; count of bases not matched to a gene: 6. The CDR3 totals 13 residues. CDR3 DNA: TGTGCCAGCAGTTCTGACAGGGAGAGTGAAGCTTTCTTT. Translated, it gives CASSSDRESEAFF.

The J gene is TRBJ1-1, the V gene TRBV19, with a possible D match to TRBD1 (5 bases). The length of the CDR3 is 13 residues. Per germline, CDR1 LNHDA and CDR2 SQIVND (reference sequence). The ends were cut back, 5 bases at V and 4 bases at J, with 11 bases in the middle. The chain's CDR3 is CASSPQGITEAFF. The CDR3 DNA follows: TGTGCCAGTAGTCCTCAGGGCATCACTGAAGCTTTCTTT. Filled out from reference TRBV19 and TRBJ1-1, the complete variable domain reads DGGITQSPKYLFRKEGQNVTLSCEQNLNHDAMYWYRQDPGQGLRLIYYSQIVNDFQKGDIAEGYSVSREKKESFPLTVTSAQKNPTAFYLCASSPQGITEAFFGQGTRLTVV.

CDR3 in amino acids: CASSPGGAEETQYF. The CDR3 DNA reads TGTGCCAGCAGCCCCGGGGGGGCCGAAGAGACCCAGTACTTC. The chain links TRBV6-6 to TRBJ2-5, with 8 bases that match TRBD2. The CDR3 length is 14 residues. Trimming at V came to 6 bases and at J to 3 bases, leaving 6 bases not matched to a gene. CDR1 is MNHNY, CDR2 SVGAGI, per germline (reference sequence).

The chain recombines TRBV20-1 with TRBJ1-1; D uncertain. V dropped 5 bases and J dropped 8 bases, with 9 bases sitting between them. There are 10 residues in the CDR3. Germline V gene data show CDR1 as DFQATT and CDR2 as SNEGSKA (reference sequence). CDR3 protein: CSAYIREAFF. CDR3 sequence (DNA): TGCAGTGCTTATATCAGGGAAGCTTTCTTT.

The rearrangement links TRBV6-5 to TRBJ1-2; the match to TRBD1 covers 10 bases. The CDR3 covers 14 residues. Looked up from germline, CDR1 is MNHEY and CDR2 is SVGAGI. J was trimmed by 7 bases and V by 2 bases; bases with no gene match: 4. In nucleotides, the CDR3 is TGTGCCAGCAGTTACCTAGGGACAGGGGTTGGCTACACCTTC. Translating gives CASSYLGTGVGYTF.

This clone was seen a handful of times. J is TRBJ2-4 and V is TRBV10-2; 9 nucleotides align to TRBD1. The CDR3 spans 14 residues. V shed 2 bases, J shed 6 bases, and the junction held 2 bases outside the gene matches. The V gene's germline CDR1 is WSHSY and CDR2 SAAADI. This chain's CDR3 is CASSEPGQGNIQYF. CDR3 nucleotides: TGCGCCAGCAGTGAGCCGGGACAGGGAAACATTCAGTACTTC.

The rearrangement uses TRBV18 and TRBJ2-3, with TRBD1 matching 9 bases. The CDR3 spans 16 residues. V lost 3 bases and J lost 3; bases outside the gene matches: 7. Germline V gene lookup returns CDR1 KGHSH and CDR2 LQKENI. CDR3 sequence: CASSPGGQGGTDTQYF. In nucleotides, the CDR3 is TGTGCCAGCTCACCGGGGGGACAGGGTGGAACAGATACGCAGTATTTT.

The chain uses TRBV15 and TRBJ1-5, with D possibly TRBD1 on 6 matching bases. CDR1 and CDR2 from the germline V gene are LNHNV and YYDKDF (reference sequence). The CDR3 consists of 15 residues. Trimming took 8 bases from V and 2 from J, leaving 16 bases between them. Here the CDR3 DNA reads TGTGCCACCGCCGAGAGGGGGGACGGCAATCAGCCCCAGCATTTT. Its translation is CATAERGDGNQPQHF.

This clone came up once. The chain uses TRBV5-6 and TRBJ2-1; either TRBD1 or TRBD2 may supply D (5 bases each). The V gene's germline CDR1 is SGHDT and CDR2 YYEEEE. V was shortened by 3 bases and J by 2 bases, with 15 bases between the two germline ends. This CDR3 comprises 16 residues. CDR3 in DNA: TGTGCCAGCAGCTGGGGACCCGGACGAACCTACAATGAGCAGTTCTTC. Amino acid sequence: CASSWGPGRTYNEQFF.

This rearrangement joins TRBV7-2 to TRBJ2-1, with D perhaps being TRBD1 or TRBD2 (6 bases each). This CDR3 is 16 amino acids long. Germline loops: CDR1 SGHTA, CDR2 FQGNSA. With 6 bases removed from V and 0 bases from J, the gap between germline ends came to 15 bases. CDR3 sequence reads: CASRVRGASSYNEQFF. CDR3 sequence (DNA): TGTGCCAGCAGGGTAAGGGGGGCCAGCTCCTACAATGAGCAGTTCTTC.

CDR3: CASISTGRGQMNTEAFF. CDR3 nucleotide sequence: TGTGCCAGTATTTCGACAGGTAGGGGCCAAATGAACACTGAAGCTTTCTTT. The chain recombines TRBV19 with TRBJ1-1, with a tentative D call TRBD1 (6 bases). Germline CDR1 reads LNHDA; CDR2 reads SQIVND (reference sequence). V was trimmed by 7 bases and J by 0 bases, leaving 21 bases between them. The length of the CDR3 is 17 residues.

V gene TRBV7-6 combines with J gene TRBJ2-3; 14 positions match TRBD2. V was clipped by 4 bases and J by 0 bases; unmatched bases: 6. Germline CDR1 SGHVS, CDR2 FNYEAQ. The CDR3 sequence is 18 residues long. The CDR3 sequence is CASSSGLAGGLSTDTQYF. As DNA, the CDR3 is TGTGCCAGCAGCTCCGGACTAGCGGGGGGACTTAGCACAGATACGCAGTATTTT.

V gene TRBV2 combines with J gene TRBJ1-5; D call uncertain. Trimming left V 6 bases short and J 0 bases short, with 6 bases between. The CDR3 extends over 13 amino acids. Per the germline V gene, CDR1 is SNHLY and CDR2 is FYNNEI. The CDR3 nucleotides read TGTGCCAGCAGCGAGATTAGCAATCAGCCCCAGCATTTT. This encodes CASSEISNQPQHF.

The chain recombines TRBV19 with TRBJ1-1; TRBD1 is a possible D gene (5 bases). Between the trimmed V and J ends, which lost 9 bases and 4 bases, there was a span of 15 bases. This CDR3 is 13 amino acids long. The V gene's germline CDR1 is LNHDA and CDR2 SQIVND (reference sequence). The CDR3 loop is CASQRGGSTEAFF. The CDR3, as DNA: TGTGCCAGCCAACGTGGGGGGTCCACTGAAGCTTTCTTT. Together with reference TRBV19 and TRBJ1-1, the CDR3 gives the full variable domain: DGGITQSPKYLFRKEGQNVTLSCEQNLNHDAMYWYRQDPGQGLRLIYYSQIVNDFQKGDIAEGYSVSREKKESFPLTVTSAQKNPTAFYLCASQRGGSTEAFFGQGTRLTVV.

This chain joins TRBV11-3 and TRBJ2-3; no definite D call. The CDR3 has 15 amino acids. The germline V and J ends were trimmed by 4 bases and 3 bases, with 14 bases remaining between them. Germline assignment: CDR1 SGHNT and CDR2 YENEEA. CDR3 coding DNA: TGTGCCAGCAGCTCCTACCCCAGATATACAGATACGCAGTATTTT. Its protein product is CASSSYPRYTDTQYF.

J is TRBJ2-2 and V is TRBV3-1 (or the pseudogene TRBV3-2), with TRBD1 as a possible D gene (6 bases). The CDR3 covers 16 residues. The germline V gene encodes CDR1 LGHDT and CDR2 YNNKEL (reference sequence). V lost 0 bases, J lost 3 bases, and 11 bases lay in between. The CDR3 loop is CASSQDQGRDTGELFF. The CDR3 DNA reads as TGTGCCAGCAGCCAAGACCAGGGGCGGGACACCGGGGAGCTGTTTTTT.

The chain links TRBV2 to TRBJ1-1; 8 nucleotides align to TRBD1. Germline CDR1 SNHLY, CDR2 FYNNEI. Germline trimming cut 6 bases from V and 4 bases from J; bases unmatched to any gene: 7. The CDR3 totals 14 residues. CDR3 sequence reads: CASRVDTGGTEAFF. For the CDR3, the DNA is TGTGCCAGCAGGGTAGATACAGGGGGCACTGAAGCTTTCTTT.

This clone occurred once. V and J are TRBV19 and TRBJ1-1; no clear D. The CDR3 sequence is 14 residues long. V was pared by 3 bases and J by 0 bases, with 8 bases between. CDR1 LNHDA and CDR2 SQIVND come from the germline V gene (reference sequence). CDR3 loop: CASSIRNLNTEAFF. The DNA of the CDR3 is TGTGCCAGTAGTATCAGGAACTTGAACACTGAAGCTTTCTTT.

The V and J genes are TRBV5-1 and TRBJ2-3; 7 bases line up with TRBD2. This CDR3 is built from 13 residues. J lost 1 base, V lost 4 bases, and 0 bases had no gene match. Germline V gives CDR1 SGHRS, CDR2 YFSETQ. The CDR3 here is CASSGLGTDTQYF. The CDR3 coding sequence is TGCGCCAGCAGCGGACTAGGCACAGATACGCAGTATTTT.

Here the CDR3 DNA reads TGTGCCAGCAGCTTCCGGACAGATATTAACTATGGCTACACCTTC. It translates to CASSFRTDINYGYTF. The chain joins TRBV11-2 to TRBJ1-2, with D tentatively TRBD1 (6 bases). The ends were cut back, 3 bases at V and 1 base at J, with 12 bases in the middle. The CDR3 is made up of 15 amino acids. CDR1 SGHAT and CDR2 FQNNGV come from the germline V gene. The complete variable domain, with remaining parts taken from reference TRBV11-2 and TRBJ1-2, reads EAGVAQSPRYKIIEKRQSVAFWCNPISGHATLYWYQQILGQGPKLLIQFQNNGVVDDSQLPKDRFSAERLKGVDSTLKIQPAKLEDSAVYLCASSFRTDINYGYTFGSGTRLTVV.